Below are 5 T cell receptor beta chains sequenced from a single sample in a study of shared clonotypes between healthy human individuals. Libraries were prepared by immunoSEQ multiplex PCR; TCRdb keeps only in-frame clonotypes and omits some of them. Among more than 900,000 clones listed, about 80% were seen once. The sample was memory CD4+ T cells from PBMCs. The subset was: CD45RA-negative fraction. These receptors were obtained from a young man in good health. Some clones in this sample may be carry-over from other donors' samples.

This chain's CDR3 is CASSPGLIPAYEQYF. CDR3 DNA: TGCGCCAGCAGCCCTGGACTTATACCCGCCTACGAGCAGTACTTC. The V call is TRBV5-1, the J call TRBJ2-7; D is perhaps TRBD2 (5 bases). The V gene lost 4 bases and the J gene lost 2 bases, with 16 bases spanning the gap. The CDR3 consists of 15 residues. Looked up from germline, CDR1 is SGHRS and CDR2 is YFSETQ.

In its sample, this clone was seen once. This sequence joins TRBV5-4 and TRBJ2-7; perhaps TRBD2 as D (5 bases). There are 14 residues in the CDR3. V shed 4 bases and J shed 4 bases, with 15 bases lying between them. Germline V CDR1 and CDR2: SGHNT, YYREEE (reference sequence). CDR3 amino acids: CASSTDGERYEQYF. CDR3 DNA: TGTGCCAGCAGCACCGACGGGGAAAGGTACGAGCAGTACTTC.

J is TRBJ1-1 and V is TRBV4-1; D is unresolved. The germline V gene encodes CDR1 MGHRA and CDR2 YSYEKL. V dropped 0 bases and J dropped 10 bases, with 12 bases sitting between them. This CDR3 comprises 13 residues. The CDR3 reads CASSQDLERRAFF. In DNA form, the CDR3 reads TGCGCCAGCAGCCAAGATTTGGAGAGGAGAGCTTTCTTT.

The CDR3 nucleotides read TGCAGCGTTGTTCGCGGTAGCACAGATACGCAGTATTTT. It encodes CSVVRGSTDTQYF. This rearrangement joins TRBV29-1 to TRBJ2-3, with D uncertain. The CDR3 runs to 13 residues. Germline V lookup: CDR1 SQVTM, CDR2 ANQGSEA. The germline V and J ends were trimmed by 4 bases and 0 bases, with 8 bases remaining between them.

To note about this clone: Other DNA sequences in this sample translate to the same CDR3. The genes are TRBV28 and TRBJ2-7; 10 positions match TRBD1. The V and J ends lost 5 bases and 2 bases, in that order; junction bases with no gene match: 6. Germline CDR1 and CDR2: MDHEN and SYDVKM. This CDR3 region has 15 residues. This chain's CDR3 is CASSPPGQGPYEQYF. The CDR3 nucleotides read TGTGCCAGCAGTCCCCCGGGACAGGGGCCCTACGAGCAGTACTTC.